The rows below give T cell receptor beta chains drawn from one sample of a study of early T cells in non-severe SARS-CoV-2 infection. One entry per CDR3 protein results from TCRdb running MiXCR on the 5' RACE reads. Here the sample spans under 70,000 distinct CDR3 sequences, approximately 15% being singletons. The sequences come from whole blood, collected at baseline. These receptors originate from an adult who was a healthcare worker with PCR-confirmed SARS-CoV-2 infection or an uninfected control (not recorded which). Both conserved end residues are part of each CDR3.

v_call cdr3_aa
TRBV11-3 CASSLMAGGHNEQFF
TRBV7-2 CASSLAGFTYEQYF
TRBV24-1 CATSPGTSGSRITGELFF
TRBV5-7 CASSPGTGGYDQYF
TRBV20-1 CSARQGWDAYQPQHF
TRBV5-1 CASSFDSGGSSYNEQFF
TRBV20-1 CSAGQSTNEKLFF
TRBV9 CASSARGTSGYEQYF
TRBV18 CASSREPLAKNIQYF
TRBV12-3/TRBV12-4 CASSDGDRVINYGYTF
TRBV7-9 CASSPPGHKQYF
TRBV24-1 CATSDGRAGRLSTDTQYF
TRBV6-2/TRBV6-3 CASTQRLSTDTQYF
TRBV7-2 CASSLMGTSGRESYEQYF
TRBV6-1 CASTKLADLAEYF
TRBV28 CASSLLATRPSYEQYF
TRBV3-1 CASSRDRVNEQFF
TRBV5-1 CASSLGQKGEKLFF
TRBV18 CASSPSVRTYEQYF
TRBV10-3 CAISRGGGLDEQYF